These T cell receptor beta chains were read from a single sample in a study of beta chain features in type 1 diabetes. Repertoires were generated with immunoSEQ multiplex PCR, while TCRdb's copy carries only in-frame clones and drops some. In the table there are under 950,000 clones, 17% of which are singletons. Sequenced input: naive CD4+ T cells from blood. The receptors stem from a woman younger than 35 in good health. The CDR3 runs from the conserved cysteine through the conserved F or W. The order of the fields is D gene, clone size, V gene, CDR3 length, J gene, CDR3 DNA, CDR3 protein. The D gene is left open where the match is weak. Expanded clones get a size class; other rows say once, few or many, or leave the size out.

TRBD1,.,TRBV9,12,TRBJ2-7,TGTGCCAGCAGCGTAGAGGGGGCCGAGCAGTACTTC,CASSVEGAEQYF
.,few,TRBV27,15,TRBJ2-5,TGTGCCAGCAGTTTATCGCCAACACGGCAAGAGACCCAGTACTTC,CASSLSPTRQETQYF
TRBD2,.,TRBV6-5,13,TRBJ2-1,TGTGCCAGCAGGGCGATGAGCGGGGGGGAGCAGTTCTTC,CASRAMSGGEQFF
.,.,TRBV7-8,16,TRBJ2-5,TGTGCCAGCAGCTTAGCGGTTATAGCGAGCCAAGAGACCCAGTACTTC,CASSLAVIASQETQYF
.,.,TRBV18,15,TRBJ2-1,TGTGCCAGCCGTTTGGTGGGGAGCTCCTACAATGAGCAGTTCTTC,CASRLVGSSYNEQFF
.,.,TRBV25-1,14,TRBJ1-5,TGTGCCAGCAGTGTGGGGGTTGGCAATCAGCCCCAGCATTTT,CASSVGVGNQPQHF
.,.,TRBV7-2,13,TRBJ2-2,TGTGCCAGCAGCTACCTCAACACCGGGGAGCTGTTTTTT,CASSYLNTGELFF
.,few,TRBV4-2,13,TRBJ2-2,TGTGCCAGCAGCAGACTGTCCACCGGGGAGCTGTTTTTT,CASSRLSTGELFF
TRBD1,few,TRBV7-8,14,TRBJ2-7,TGTGCCAGCAGCGGAAGGGACAGGCACTACGAGCAGTACTTC,CASSGRDRHYEQYF
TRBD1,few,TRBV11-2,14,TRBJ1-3,TGTGCCAGCAGCTTGTGGACAGGAGGAAACACCATATATTTT,CASSLWTGGNTIYF
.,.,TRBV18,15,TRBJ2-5,TGTGCCAGCTCACCACTGTCACTAGATTGGGAGACCCAGTACTTC,CASSPLSLDWETQYF
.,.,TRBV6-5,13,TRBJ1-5,TGTGCCAGCAGGCTCGGCAGCAATCAGCCCCAGCATTTT,CASRLGSNQPQHF
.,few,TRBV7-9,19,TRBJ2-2,TGTGCCAGCAGCCTTCAGGGTTACAAAGGACCGAAGAACACCGGGGAGCTGTTTTTT,CASSLQGYKGPKNTGELFF
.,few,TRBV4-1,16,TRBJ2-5,TGCGCCAGCAGCCCTCCCGGGGCAGGGGTATCAGAGACCCAGTACTTC,CASSPPGAGVSETQYF
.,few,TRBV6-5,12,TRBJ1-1,TGTGCCAGCAGTCGGCGGGATACAAGAGCTTTCTTT,CASSRRDTRAFF
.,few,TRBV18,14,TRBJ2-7,TGTGCCAGCGGGACTGCCCCCGCTTGGAACGAGCAGTACTTC,CASGTAPAWNEQYF
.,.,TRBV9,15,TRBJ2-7,TGTGCCAGCAGCGCGGGACTTATAAGCTCCTACGAGCAGTACTTC,CASSAGLISSYEQYF
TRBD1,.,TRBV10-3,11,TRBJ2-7,TGTGCCATTGGACAGGGTTACGAGCAGTACTTC,CAIGQGYEQYF
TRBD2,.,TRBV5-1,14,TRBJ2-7,TGCGCCAGCAGCTTGGCTAGCGGGTCCTACGAGCAGTACTTC,CASSLASGSYEQYF
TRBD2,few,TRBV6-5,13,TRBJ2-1,TGTGCCAGCAGTGGACTAGCGCGCAATGAGCAGTTCTTC,CASSGLARNEQFF
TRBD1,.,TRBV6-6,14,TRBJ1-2,TGTGCCAGCAGCCCCCTAAGGGGGCTCTATGGCTACACCTTC,CASSPLRGLYGYTF
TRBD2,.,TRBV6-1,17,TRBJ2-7,TGTGCCAGCAGTGGTAGCGGGAAACTAACTGGATTCTACGAGCAGTACTTC,CASSGSGKLTGFYEQYF
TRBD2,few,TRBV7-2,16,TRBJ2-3,TGTGCCAGCAGCACACTTCGGCTAGCGGGCACAGATACGCAGTATTTT,CASSTLRLAGTDTQYF
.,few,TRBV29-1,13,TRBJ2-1,TGCAGCGTGATGGGGCTAGCTCCCAATGAGCAGTTCTTC,CSVMGLAPNEQFF
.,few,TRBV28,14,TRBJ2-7,TGTGCCAGCAGTTTTCCCGCGACGAGGGGGGAGCAGTACTTC,CASSFPATRGEQYF
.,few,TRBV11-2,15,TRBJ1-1,TGTGCCAGCAGCTCCTGGACACTGCCTAACACTGAAGCTTTCTTT,CASSSWTLPNTEAFF
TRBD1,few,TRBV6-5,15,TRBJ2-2,TGTGCCAGCAGTCGACAGGGATTGGACACCGGGGAGCTGTTTTTT,CASSRQGLDTGELFF
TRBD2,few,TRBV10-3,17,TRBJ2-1,TGTGCCATCAGTGACCTAGCGGGAGGGCCGGATTACAATGAGCAGTTCTTC,CAISDLAGGPDYNEQFF